The 13 T cell receptor beta chains in this list originate from one sample, sequenced in a study of blood T cell repertoires in COVID-19. Data came from immunoSEQ multiplex PCR; TCRdb stores just in-frame clones and leaves some out. Of over 85,000 clones detected, 75% to 90% appear once; the ten largest clones hold 4% to 5.5%. The sequenced material came from peripheral blood. The receptors were sampled from a woman aged 45-59 years with COVID-19, enrolled during active disease.

The chain joins TRBV3-1 (or the pseudogene TRBV3-2) to TRBJ2-1, with D possibly being TRBD2 (6 bases). The CDR3 sequence is 14 residues long. The V end lost 1 base, the J end lost 5 bases, and 9 bases lay between the germline ends. Germline CDR1 reads LGHDT; CDR2 reads YNNKEL (reference sequence). CDR3 sequence reads: CASSQGRVHNEQFF. The CDR3 DNA reads as TGTGCCAGCAGCCAAGGGAGGGTTCACAATGAGCAGTTCTTC.

This chain joins TRBV19 and TRBJ2-7; 7 bases align to TRBD1. The germline CDR1 and CDR2 sequences are LNHDA and SQIVND (reference sequence). The junction had 13 bases not matched to a gene; V was cut back by 2 bases and J by 3 bases. The CDR3 spans 17 residues. The CDR3 sequence: CASSIYVGDSHLYEQYF. CDR3 DNA sequence: TGTGCCAGTAGTATATACGTTGGGGACAGCCACCTCTACGAGCAGTACTTC. Complete variable domain (other parts from reference TRBV19 and TRBJ2-7): DGGITQSPKYLFRKEGQNVTLSCEQNLNHDAMYWYRQDPGQGLRLIYYSQIVNDFQKGDIAEGYSVSREKKESFPLTVTSAQKNPTAFYLCASSIYVGDSHLYEQYFGPGTRLTVT.

This clone occurred a few times. The chain is built from TRBV7-3 and TRBJ2-2, with 10 bases matching TRBD2. Germline CDR1 SGHTA, CDR2 FQGTGA. The CDR3 covers 19 residues. Trimming cost V 5 bases and J 4 bases; bases outside gene matches: 16. This CDR3 is CASSPWGSGGAGITGELFF. The DNA of the CDR3 is TGTGCCAGCAGCCCCTGGGGCAGCGGGGGGGCCGGTATCACCGGGGAGCTGTTTTTT. Full variable domain (outside the CDR3, taken from reference TRBV7-3 and TRBJ2-2): GAGVSQTPSNKVTEKGKYVELRCDPISGHTALYWYRQSLGQGPEFLIYFQGTGAADDSGLPNDRFFAVRPEGSVSTLKIQRTERGDSAVYLCASSPWGSGGAGITGELFFGEGSRLTVL.

This chain uses TRBV19 with TRBJ2-7; TRBD2 agrees at 7 bases. Per germline, CDR1 LNHDA and CDR2 SQIVND (reference sequence). The CDR3 runs to 17 residues. Germline trimming cut 5 bases from V and 2 bases from J; bases unmatched to any gene: 15. Here the CDR3 reads CASSLKPRGVLPYEQYF. The CDR3 DNA reads TGTGCCAGTAGTCTTAAACCCCGGGGGGTCCTTCCCTACGAGCAGTACTTC.

The V gene is TRBV7-9, the J gene TRBJ2-3; 7 bases are a match to TRBD1. V shed 0 bases, J shed 6 bases, and the junction held 3 bases outside the gene matches. Germline CDR1 SEHNR, CDR2 FQNEAQ (reference sequence). This CDR3 region has 14 residues. In DNA, the CDR3 is TGTGCCAGCAGCTTAGCTGAGGGGGCGGATACGCAGTATTTT. Translating it yields CASSLAEGADTQYF.

This clone was observed a handful of times. The gene calls are TRBV7-3 and TRBJ2-3, with 11 bases lining up with TRBD2. V was clipped by 5 bases and J by 3 bases; unmatched bases: 10. Looked up from germline, CDR1 is SGHTA and CDR2 is FQGTGA. The CDR3 is 17 residues long. CDR3 sequence reads: CASSPKVASGGTDTQYF. CDR3 DNA: TGTGCCAGCAGCCCCAAGGTCGCTAGCGGGGGGACAGATACGCAGTATTTT.

V usage is TRBV14 and J usage is TRBJ2-1; possible D gene TRBD2, 5 bases. This CDR3 comprises 15 residues. CDR1 is SGHDN, CDR2 FVKESK, per germline. The V end lost 0 bases, the J end lost 2 bases, and 8 bases lay between the germline ends. The CDR3 sequence is CASSQDLAPYNEQFF. The CDR3 nucleotides are TGTGCCAGCAGCCAAGATCTAGCTCCCTACAATGAGCAGTTCTTC.

The rearrangement links TRBV11-3 to TRBJ2-1, with TRBD1 as a possible D gene (6 bases). The CDR3 sequence is 13 residues long. V was trimmed by 0 bases and J by 6 bases, leaving 6 bases between them. Germline assignment: CDR1 SGHNT and CDR2 YENEEA. CDR3 sequence: CASSLEGGNEQFF. The CDR3 nucleotides read TGTGCCAGCAGCTTAGAAGGGGGCAATGAGCAGTTCTTC.

V is TRBV9 and J is TRBJ1-3; no clear D. The V end lost 0 bases, the J end lost 8 bases, and 15 bases lay between the germline ends. This CDR3 contains 15 residues. Germline CDR1 SGDLS, CDR2 YYNGEE. CDR3 in DNA: TGTGCCAGCAGCGTAGGGATAGTGCGGGGAGACACCATATATTTT. Translation gives CASSVGIVRGDTIYF.

V is TRBV28 and J is TRBJ2-1; 11 nucleotides line up with TRBD2. The V and J ends lost 4 bases and 7 bases, in that order; junction bases with no gene match: 3. Germline CDR1 reads MDHEN; CDR2 reads SYDVKM. The CDR3 runs 14 residues. CDR3 in amino acids: CASSSLAGVNEQFF. The CDR3 DNA is TGTGCCAGCAGTTCACTAGCGGGGGTGAATGAGCAGTTCTTC. Using reference TRBV28 and TRBJ2-1 for the parts outside the CDR3, the full variable domain is DVKVTQSSRYLVKRTGEKVFLECVQDMDHENMFWYRQDPGLGLRLIYFSYDVKMKEKGDIPEGYSVSREKKERFSLILESASTNQTSMYLCASSSLAGVNEQFFGPGTRLTVL.

The V and J genes are TRBV11-3 and TRBJ2-7, with D possibly being TRBD1 (8 bases). The V gene's germline CDR1 is SGHNT and CDR2 YENEEA. CDR3 length: 15 residues. Trimming stripped 1 base from V and 2 bases from J, with 12 bases between. CDR3 sequence: CASSLAGGQAYEQYF. As DNA, the CDR3 is TGTGCCAGCAGCTTAGCGGGGGGACAGGCCTACGAGCAGTACTTC.

This clone was seen once. CDR3 loop: CASSIDRGGYQPQHF. Here the CDR3 DNA reads TGTGCCAGTAGTATCGACAGGGGAGGGTATCAGCCCCAGCATTTT. The rearrangement links TRBV19 to TRBJ1-5, with TRBD1 identical over 8 bases. The V gene end was trimmed by 3 bases and the J gene end by 5 bases; junction bases not matched to a gene: 6. This CDR3 contains 15 residues. The germline V gene has CDR1 LNHDA and CDR2 SQIVND (reference sequence).

This clone was seen a handful of times. The chain combines TRBV7-9 with TRBJ1-5, with D maybe TRBD1 (6 bases). This CDR3 contains 13 residues. Per germline, CDR1 SEHNR and CDR2 FQNEAQ (reference sequence). The germline V and J ends were trimmed by 7 bases and 4 bases, with 11 bases remaining between them. CDR3 residues: CASTDQGNQPQHF. CDR3 DNA sequence: TGTGCCAGCACAGATCAGGGGAATCAGCCCCAGCATTTT.